The T cell receptor beta chain under discussion was sequenced for a study of blood T cell repertoires in COVID-19 (dated by TCRdb to between 2020 and 2021). Background for the entire study: The collaborator samples originated in the United States, Italy and Spain and spanned the acute and convalescent phases of COVID-19. The material from the prospective study consisted of cDNA or gDNA derived from T cells, B-cell-depleted T cells, or PBMCs. Subjects who had been exposed to COVID-19, were actively infected with it, or had recovered from it provided the deeply sampled blood TCRbeta repertoires that made up the dataset. A freely available public database, intended as a resource for researchers studying the immune response to SARS-CoV-2, is where the repertoires were released. Samples came from the ongoing ImmuneRACE study (first 160 participants) plus 1,254 subjects from 6 global collaborators. Sample metadata almost always included a de-identified subject ID, COVID-19 status, age in years and sex. Where available, HLA class I and class II types were taken from metadata supplied by the sample provider and were not determined by assay-based typing. Paper-wide results and their limitations: Clinical and demographic metadata were provided uncurated, with the amount varying by source and participant.

The immunoSEQ Assay, a bias-controlled multiplex PCR, was used to amplify TCRbeta CDR3 regions from genomic DNA. Per the source publication's procedure: The number of nucleated cells in each sample was estimated by amplification of reference gene primers within the assay. Sequence reads were collapsed and filtered to measure the absolute abundance of every unique TCRbeta CDR3 rearrangement. For each sample, productive Simpson clonality was calculated as the square root of Simpson's diversity index over productive rearrangements. TCRdb provides this immuneACCESS table in a form limited to in-frame rearrangements. Some clones are lacking; in checked studies, under half of them reflect an unresolved V gene, and why the rest are absent is not known. The D gene and trimming were derived from the DNA, and the V and J assignments and clone size from that table. The sample table holds roughly 300,000 clones, of which 80% to 90% were seen once. The ten largest make up about 4.2% of the sample.

Deletion took 5 bases off V and 5 bases off J, with a span of 13 bases between the germline ends. Counted from cysteine to phenylalanine, this CDR3 has 14 amino acids. The CDR3 DNA has 42 bases and is translated from base 1. Via the germline V gene, CDR1 is KGHSH and CDR2 LQKENI. In the prospective study, participants were about 18 to 95 years old, resided in under 30 geographic areas of the United States, and were enrolled through a virtual design. In the prospective study, cohorts were assigned on the basis of participant-reported clinical history obtained from a screening survey and a study questionnaire. Each participant in the prospective study had whole blood, serum and a nasopharyngeal or oropharyngeal swab collected by mobile phlebotomists. Prospective study participants could optionally give additional blood draws and questionnaires over a roughly two-month period. Prospective study blood samples were shipped either frozen or at room temperature before DNA extraction.

Remarks on this clone: Its antigen has not been determined. Per-nucleotide qualities are absent, and no much larger clonotype sits a single base away.

The sequence links TRBV18 to TRBJ2-1; TRBD2 is a possible D gene, resting on 5 matching bases. Sequenced: PBMCs or T cells enriched from blood (not recorded which). The receptor was isolated from a woman in her forties with acute COVID-19. The CDR3 amino acid sequence is: CASSSIFGDNEQFF. The bases read TGTGCCAGCTCATCTATTTTCGGGGACAATGAGCAGTTCTTC.